The 25 T cell receptor beta chains given below trace back to one sample, sequenced in a study of blood T cell repertoires in COVID-19. Sequenced by immunoSEQ multiplex PCR; TCRdb stores in-frame clones only, minus some. The profile covers 200,000 to 250,000 clones, with less than 90% appearing a single time and more than 2.5% taken by the ten largest. Specimen: PBMCs or T cells enriched from blood (not recorded which). The receptor source for this set is a woman in her twenties or thirties who had recovered from COVID-19.

This sequence joins TRBV19 and TRBJ1-2; D uncertain. Looked up from germline, CDR1 is LNHDA and CDR2 is SQIVND (reference sequence). The ends were cut back, 5 bases at V and 4 bases at J, with 8 bases in the middle. The CDR3 is 12 residues long. This CDR3 is CASSPQSYGYTF. In DNA, the CDR3 is TGTGCCAGTAGTCCACAATCCTATGGCTACACCTTC.

The rearrangement joins TRBV27 to TRBJ1-1, with D maybe TRBD1 (6 bases). Trimming removed 8 bases at V and 1 base at J, with 8 bases between. The CDR3 loop spans 12 amino acids. Germline V gene lookup returns CDR1 MNHEY and CDR2 SMNVEV (reference sequence). CDR3 DNA: TGTGCCAGCGGACAGACGAACACTGAAGCTTTCTTT. Protein product: CASGQTNTEAFF.

The J gene is TRBJ1-1, the V gene TRBV10-3; D might be TRBD1 (5 bases). V shed 11 bases and J shed 0 bases, with 22 bases lying between them. In germline, CDR1 is ENHRY, CDR2 SYGVKD. The CDR3 has 16 residues. The CDR3 nucleotides read TGTGCCGCCGTCGGTCGGGGACTTGCCATGAACACTGAAGCTTTCTTT. Its protein is CAAVGRGLAMNTEAFF.

The chain has TRBV7-2 and TRBJ2-6; D gene unclear. Germline CDR1 is SGHTA and CDR2 is FQGNSA. The CDR3 sequence is 13 residues long. V was shortened by 3 bases and J by 2 bases, with 2 bases between the two germline ends. The CDR3 DNA reads as TGTGCCAGCAGCTTCGCTGGGGCCAACGTCCTGACTTTC. Protein sequence: CASSFAGANVLTF.

The rearrangement links TRBV7-2 to TRBJ1-5, with 7 positions matching TRBD1. The CDR3 is 15 amino acids. With V trimmed by 4 bases and J by 4 bases, 7 bases remained unmatched. CDR1 and CDR2 (germline): SGHTA, FQGNSA. Here the CDR3 DNA reads TGTGCCAGCAGCTCGGGGACAGCACTGAATCAGCCCCAGCATTTT. Its translation: CASSSGTALNQPQHF. The full variable domain, with the rest looked up from reference TRBV7-2 and TRBJ1-5, is GAGVSQSPSNKVTEKGKDVELRCDPISGHTALYWYRQSLGQGLEFLIYFQGNSAPDKSGLPSDRFSAERTGGSVSTLTIQRTQQEDSAVYLCASSSGTALNQPQHFGDGTRLSIL.

The chain uses TRBV15 and TRBJ1-5; the match to TRBD1 covers 7 bases. The CDR3 sequence is 15 residues long. Germline V CDR1 and CDR2: LNHNV, YYDKDF (reference sequence). The V gene end was trimmed by 0 bases and the J gene end by 7 bases; junction bases not matched to a gene: 6. In nucleotides, the CDR3 is TGTGCCACCAGCAGAGACCGGGACAGCCGACAGCCCCAGCATTTT. This sequence encodes CATSRDRDSRQPQHF.

The V and J genes are TRBV7-2 and TRBJ1-5, with 9 bases aligning to TRBD1. The CDR3 totals 17 residues. Per germline, CDR1 SGHTA and CDR2 FQGNSA. Trimming cost V 5 bases and J 9 bases; bases outside gene matches: 17. This CDR3 is CASSPFETGGGRRPQHF. Written as DNA, the CDR3 is TGTGCCAGCAGCCCGTTTGAAACAGGGGGCGGCAGGCGGCCCCAGCATTTT. Combining the CDR3 with reference TRBV7-2 and TRBJ1-5 gives the whole variable domain GAGVSQSPSNKVTEKGKDVELRCDPISGHTALYWYRQSLGQGLEFLIYFQGNSAPDKSGLPSDRFSAERTGGSVSTLTIQRTQQEDSAVYLCASSPFETGGGRRPQHFGDGTRLSIL.

CDR3 sequence reads: CASSVGDSYGYTF. The DNA of the CDR3 is TGTGCCAGCAGCGTAGGGGACAGCTATGGCTACACCTTC. The V and J genes are TRBV9 and TRBJ1-2; 7 nucleotides agree with TRBD1. There are 13 residues in the CDR3. Trimming removed 0 bases from V and 4 bases from J; junction bases left unmatched: 0. Looked up from germline, CDR1 is SGDLS and CDR2 is YYNGEE.

CDR3 sequence reads: CASSQDRRGATDTQYF. As DNA, the CDR3 is TGCGCCAGCAGCCAAGATCGGCGGGGGGCCACAGATACGCAGTATTTT. V is TRBV4-1 and J is TRBJ2-3; 8 nucleotides line up with TRBD2. V lost 0 bases, J lost 2 bases, and 4 bases stayed unmatched. Germline loops: CDR1 MGHRA, CDR2 YSYEKL. The CDR3 extends over 16 amino acids.

The rearrangement links TRBV9 to TRBJ2-6; D is unclear. Germline V gene data show CDR1 as SGDLS and CDR2 as YYNGEE. Trimming pared 2 bases from V and 0 bases from J, leaving 6 bases between. The CDR3 sequence is 15 residues long. The chain's CDR3 is CASSVVVSGANVLTF. In DNA, the CDR3 is TGTGCCAGCAGCGTTGTAGTCTCTGGGGCCAACGTCCTGACTTTC.

The chain links TRBV4-1 to TRBJ1-1; no reliable D call. This CDR3 region has 16 residues. Germline V lookup: CDR1 MGHRA, CDR2 YSYEKL. V lost 3 bases and J 4 bases, leaving 18 bases between the germline ends. The CDR3 nucleotides read TGCGCCAGCAGCCACCCAACCCGAACAGTTCCCACTGAAGCTTTCTTT. It codes for CASSHPTRTVPTEAFF.

This chain connects TRBV6-5 to TRBJ1-2; D remains unclear. Between the trimmed V and J ends, which lost 0 bases and 6 bases, there was a span of 11 bases. The CDR3 is 14 residues long. Looked up from germline, CDR1 is MNHEY and CDR2 is SVGAGI. As DNA, the CDR3 is TGTGCCAGCAGTTACTCGTGGACTGGGGATGGCTACACCTTC. Protein: CASSYSWTGDGYTF.

The V and J genes are TRBV27 and TRBJ1-1; weak D call: TRBD1 (5 bases). Germline lookup yields CDR1 MNHEY and CDR2 SMNVEV (reference sequence). The CDR3 length is 13 residues. The V end was cut by 1 base, the J end by 4 bases, with 7 bases between. CDR3 amino acids: CASSLWGSTEAFF. The CDR3 DNA reads as TGTGCCAGCAGTTTATGGGGCAGCACTGAAGCTTTCTTT.

The table lists this clone with a count of one. This chain joins TRBV7-2 and TRBJ1-2, with a tentative D call TRBD1 (5 bases). Trimming cost V 0 bases and J 3 bases, with 8 bases left between them. CDR3 length: 14 residues. In germline, CDR1 is SGHTA, CDR2 FQGNSA. The chain's CDR3 is CASSLAGGDYGYTF. DNA of the CDR3: TGTGCCAGCAGCTTAGCCGGGGGGGACTATGGCTACACCTTC.

The genes are TRBV9 and TRBJ1-1; 10 nucleotides match TRBD1. This CDR3 region has 15 residues. CDR1 and CDR2 from the germline V gene are SGDLS and YYNGEE. With V trimmed by 5 bases and J by 1 base, 5 bases remained unmatched. The CDR3 DNA reads TGTGCCAGCAGTGGACAGGGGGGGTCGAACACTGAAGCTTTCTTT. It translates to CASSGQGGSNTEAFF. Looking up the rest from reference TRBV9 and TRBJ1-1 gives the full variable domain: DSGVTQTPKHLITATGQRVTLRCSPRSGDLSVYWYQQSLDQGLQFLIQYYNGEERAKGNILERFSAQQFPDLHSELNLSSLELGDSALYFCASSGQGGSNTEAFFGQGTRLTVV.

This chain joins TRBV29-1 and TRBJ2-1; the match to TRBD1 covers 9 bases. Germline values: CDR1 SQVTM, CDR2 ANQGSEA. Losses at the gene ends were 6 bases for V and 9 bases for J; bases not matched to a gene: 12. The CDR3 runs 14 residues. In DNA form, the CDR3 reads TGCAGCGTGGACCCGGGACAGGGTTTCGGTGAGCAGTTCTTC. It yields the protein CSVDPGQGFGEQFF.

The V gene is TRBV14, the J gene TRBJ1-2; possibly TRBD1 for D (6 bases). Trimming shortened V by 1 base and J by 2 bases, and 11 bases separated the two germline ends. The CDR3 totals 15 residues. Germline V lookup: CDR1 SGHDN, CDR2 FVKESK. Here the CDR3 reads CASSQAGGQNYGYTF. DNA of the CDR3: TGTGCCAGCAGCCAAGCGGGGGGGCAGAACTATGGCTACACCTTC.

This clone came up a few times. The chain recombines TRBV7-6 with TRBJ1-6; D perhaps matches TRBD1 (5 bases). The CDR3 sequence is 15 residues long. Germline assignment: CDR1 SGHVS and CDR2 FNYEAQ. The ends were cut back, 1 base at V and 9 bases at J, with 13 bases in the middle. The CDR3 protein is CASSLEAQGTSPLHF. CDR3 coding DNA: TGTGCCAGCAGCTTAGAGGCTCAGGGTACTTCACCCCTCCACTTT.

This rearrangement joins TRBV12-5 to TRBJ1-2; TRBD1 matches at 7 bases. V was pared by 3 bases and J by 8 bases, with 12 bases of the junction left unmatched. This CDR3 has 15 residues. Per germline, CDR1 LGHNT and CDR2 FRNRAP. CDR3 coding DNA: TGTGCTAGTGGTTTCTACAGGGGCGACGGTCGGGGCTACACCTTC. The encoded protein is CASGFYRGDGRGYTF. The full variable domain, in which reference TRBV12-5 and TRBJ1-2 provide the parts outside the CDR3, is DARVTQTPRHKVTEMGQEVTMRCQPILGHNTVFWYRQTMMQGLELLAYFRNRAPLDDSGMPKDRFSAEMPDATLATLKIQPSEPRDSAVYFCASGFYRGDGRGYTFGSGTRLTVV.

This clone was counted once. This chain connects TRBV19 to TRBJ2-5, with 8 positions matching TRBD1. The CDR3 extends over 14 amino acids. The ends lost 6 bases at V and 2 bases at J; junction bases unmatched: 5. Per the germline V gene, CDR1 is LNHDA and CDR2 is SQIVND (reference sequence). The chain's CDR3 is CASRTTGAQETQYF. Written as DNA, the CDR3 is TGTGCCAGTAGAACGACAGGGGCTCAAGAGACCCAGTACTTC.

This rearrangement joins TRBV19 to TRBJ1-1, with 8 bases aligning to TRBD1. The V gene's germline CDR1 is LNHDA and CDR2 SQIVND (reference sequence). This CDR3 has 13 residues. V lost 7 bases, J lost 1 base, and 2 bases stayed unmatched. The CDR3 protein is CASTDRANTEAFF. The CDR3 coding sequence is TGTGCCAGTACGGACAGGGCGAACACTGAAGCTTTCTTT.

The chain recombines TRBV5-4 with TRBJ1-3; weak D call: TRBD1 (5 bases). The germline V gene has CDR1 SGHNT and CDR2 YYREEE (reference sequence). The CDR3 length is 15 residues. V was shortened by 1 base and J by 4 bases, with 12 bases between the two germline ends. CDR3 amino acids: CASSLPSGPGNTIYF. The CDR3 DNA is TGTGCCAGCAGCTTGCCGTCAGGGCCAGGAAACACCATATATTTT.

This chain uses TRBV7-8 with TRBJ2-3; TRBD2 aligns across 9 bases. The V gene's germline CDR1 is SGHVS and CDR2 FQNEAQ. The CDR3 contains 17 residues. V was clipped by 4 bases and J by 0 bases; unmatched bases: 8. CDR3 in DNA: TGTGCCAGCAGCTCAGGACTAGCGCCTATTAGCACAGATACGCAGTATTTT. Protein sequence: CASSSGLAPISTDTQYF.

This chain links TRBV19 with TRBJ1-1, with 7 bases lining up with TRBD1. Per the germline V gene, CDR1 is LNHDA and CDR2 is SQIVND (reference sequence). This CDR3 is 13 amino acids long. V was clipped by 2 bases and J by 3 bases; unmatched bases: 0. DNA of the CDR3: TGTGCCAGTAGTATACAGGGGGACACTGAAGCTTTCTTT. Its protein is CASSIQGDTEAFF.

This chain connects TRBV5-4 to TRBJ2-3, with D perhaps TRBD2 (6 bases). Trimming shortened V by 3 bases and J by 2 bases, and 13 bases separated the two germline ends. Per germline, CDR1 SGHNT and CDR2 YYREEE (reference sequence). This CDR3 has 15 amino acids. CDR3 residues: CASSWNRDSTDTQYF. In DNA form, the CDR3 reads TGTGCCAGCAGCTGGAACCGGGACTCCACAGATACGCAGTATTTT. The variable domain in full, with the rest retrieved from reference TRBV5-4 and TRBJ2-3, is ETGVTQSPTHLIKTRGQQVTLRCSSQSGHNTVSWYQQALGQGPQFIFQYYREEENGRGNFPPRFSGLQFPNYSSELNVNALELDDSALYLCASSWNRDSTDTQYFGPGTRLTVL.